The rows below give T cell receptor beta chains drawn from one sample of a study of T cell changes during pregnancy in multiple sclerosis. The data were produced by immunoSEQ multiplex PCR, yet TCRdb's version contains in-frame clones alone and is incomplete. The sample has about 85,000 clones, roughly 92% seen once. The input for sequencing was peripheral blood, taken in the first trimester of pregnancy. The receptors stem from a female donor with multiple sclerosis, enrolled in a pregnancy study. CDR3s include the opening cysteine and the closing phenylalanine or tryptophan. D genes are given only for firm matches. The size field is filled for only some rows; it gives once, few, many or a size class.

CASSLARGWEMNTEAFF,TGTGCCAGCAGCTTAGCCCGCGGGTGGGAGATGAACACTGAAGCTTTCTTT,17,TRBJ1-1,.,.,TRBV11-1
CASRGTSGSYEQYF,TGTGCCAGCAGAGGGACTAGCGGGAGTTACGAGCAGTACTTC,14,TRBJ2-7,TRBD2,once,TRBV28
CASSRGTLNTEAFF,TGTGCCAGCAGTCGCGGGACTTTGAACACTGAAGCTTTCTTT,14,TRBJ1-1,.,.,TRBV6-1
CASRTVRRNPYEQYF,TGTGCCAGCAGGACGGTGCGGAGAAACCCCTACGAGCAGTACTTC,15,TRBJ2-7,.,.,TRBV6-6
CASSLNSGPSYEQYF,TGCGCCAGCAGCTTGAATAGCGGACCTTCCTACGAGCAGTACTTC,15,TRBJ2-7,.,.,TRBV5-1
CASSWAGGKTGELFF,TGCGCCAGCAGCTGGGCAGGGGGCAAGACCGGGGAGCTGTTTTTT,15,TRBJ2-2,TRBD1,.,TRBV5-1
CASTTIGQPQHF,TGTGCCAGCACCACTATCGGTCAGCCCCAGCATTTT,12,TRBJ1-5,.,.,TRBV27
CASSDFAGGEETQYF,TGTGCCAGCAGTGATTTCGCGGGGGGAGAAGAGACCCAGTACTTC,15,TRBJ2-5,TRBD2,.,TRBV6-1
CASSIAPVSSEQYF,TGTGCCAGTAGTATAGCCCCAGTTTCCTCCGAGCAGTACTTC,14,TRBJ2-7,.,.,TRBV19
CASSVSQGITYEQYF,TGTGCCAGCAGCGTTTCACAGGGAATCACCTACGAGCAGTACTTC,15,TRBJ2-7,.,.,TRBV9
CASSALAEIYNEQFF,TGTGCCAGCAGCGCGCTAGCGGAAATCTACAATGAGCAGTTCTTC,15,TRBJ2-1,TRBD2,once,TRBV9
CASSLAPADQFF,TGTGCCAGCAGCCTGGCCCCAGCGGATCAGTTCTTC,12,TRBJ2-1,.,.,TRBV5-4
CASSSTQGNTEAFF,TGTGCCAGCAGCTCAACACAGGGGAACACTGAAGCTTTCTTT,14,TRBJ1-1,.,.,TRBV7-6
CASSIRGTGTYEQYF,TGTGCCAGCAGCATTCGAGGGACAGGGACCTACGAGCAGTACTTC,15,TRBJ2-7,TRBD1,.,TRBV11-3
CASSSGTGSYEQYF,TGTGCCAGCAGCTCCGGGACAGGGTCATACGAGCAGTACTTC,14,TRBJ2-7,TRBD1,.,TRBV28
CASSQGQTGELFF,TGCGCCAGCAGCCAAGGACAGACCGGGGAGCTGTTTTTT,13,TRBJ2-2,.,.,TRBV4-1
CASSTRRPADTQYF,TGTGCCAGCAGTACCAGGCGCCCCGCAGATACGCAGTATTTT,14,TRBJ2-3,.,.,TRBV28
CASSPQTGSEQYF,TGTGCCAGCAGTCCCCAAACAGGTAGCGAGCAGTACTTC,13,TRBJ2-7,.,.,TRBV27
CASSNLGLYEQYF,TGTGCCAGCAGTAACCTGGGACTTTACGAGCAGTACTTC,13,TRBJ2-7,.,.,TRBV6-1
CASSFYDAAGYTF,TGTGCCAGCAGCTTTTACGACGCGGCCGGCTACACCTTC,13,TRBJ1-2,.,.,TRBV2
CASSLKTGGYEQYF,TGCGCCAGCAGCTTGAAGACAGGCGGCTACGAGCAGTACTTC,14,TRBJ2-7,.,.,TRBV5-1
CAWHREIYGYTF,TGTGCCTGGCACAGGGAAATCTATGGCTACACCTTC,12,TRBJ1-2,.,few,TRBV30
CASSQGTGENEQYF,TGCGCCAGCAGCCAAGGGACAGGGGAGAACGAGCAGTACTTC,14,TRBJ2-7,TRBD1,.,TRBV4-1
CASSAGRENTEAFF,TGTGCCAGCAGCGCGGGTCGGGAGAACACTGAAGCTTTCTTT,14,TRBJ1-1,.,few,TRBV7-6
CAWSVLAAGELFF,TGTGCCTGGAGTGTACTAGCGGCCGGGGAGCTGTTTTTT,13,TRBJ2-2,TRBD2,.,TRBV30
CASRGAPGSSYNEQFF,TGCGCCAGCCGCGGAGCCCCCGGGAGCTCCTACAATGAGCAGTTCTTC,16,TRBJ2-1,.,once,TRBV5-1
CSVRLGQHSGNTIYF,TGCAGCGTTCGCCTGGGACAGCACTCTGGAAACACCATATATTTT,15,TRBJ1-3,TRBD1,.,TRBV29-1
CASSLGGTGDGYTF,TGCGCCAGCAGCTTGGGAGGGACAGGGGACGGCTACACCTTC,14,TRBJ1-2,TRBD1,.,TRBV5-1
CASSLGRGTEAFF,TGTGCCAGCAGTTTAGGAAGGGGCACTGAAGCTTTCTTT,13,TRBJ1-1,.,few,TRBV27
CASSLEQGGYGYTF,TGTGCCAGCAGCTTAGAACAGGGGGGATATGGCTACACCTTC,14,TRBJ1-2,TRBD1,.,TRBV7-8
CASSLAQGPYEQYF,TGTGCCAGCAGCTTAGCGCAGGGGCCCTACGAGCAGTACTTC,14,TRBJ2-7,.,.,TRBV7-8
CASSQAGGNSPLHF,TGCGCCAGCAGCCAAGCCGGAGGCAATTCACCCCTCCACTTT,14,TRBJ1-6,.,few,TRBV4-1
CAISEPGLAGDSNTQYF,TGTGCCATCAGTGAACCCGGACTAGCGGGGGATAGTAATACGCAGTATTTT,17,TRBJ2-3,TRBD2,.,TRBV10-3
CASTKQTDFSYEQYF,TGTGCCAGCACCAAACAGACAGATTTTTCCTACGAGCAGTACTTC,15,TRBJ2-7,.,.,TRBV2
CASSSPGQGDYGYTF,TGTGCCAGCAGTTCCCCGGGACAGGGGGACTATGGCTACACCTTC,15,TRBJ1-2,TRBD1,.,TRBV27
CASSIPGYGYTF,TGTGCCAGTAGTATCCCCGGCTATGGCTACACCTTC,12,TRBJ1-2,.,.,TRBV19
CAWKTGFWSYGYTF,TGTGCCTGGAAAACAGGGTTCTGGAGCTATGGCTACACCTTC,14,TRBJ1-2,.,.,TRBV30
CASSQGQAYEQYF,TGTGCCAGCAGCCAGGGACAGGCGTACGAGCAGTACTTC,13,TRBJ2-7,TRBD1,.,TRBV11-1
CASSFDLRAGGFANTGELFF,TGTGCCAGCAGCTTTGATCTCAGAGCGGGAGGCTTCGCGAACACCGGGGAGCTGTTTTTT,20,TRBJ2-2,TRBD2,.,TRBV14
CSVGSLADNEQFF,TGCAGCGTTGGGTCCCTAGCGGACAATGAGCAGTTCTTC,13,TRBJ2-1,TRBD2,.,TRBV29-1
CASSPNTGLNGYTF,TGTGCCAGCAGCCCCAATACAGGGTTGAATGGCTACACCTTC,14,TRBJ1-2,.,.,TRBV11-2
CASSQRGQGASEAFF,TGTGCCAGCAGCCAAAGAGGGCAGGGGGCATCTGAAGCTTTCTTT,15,TRBJ1-1,TRBD1,.,TRBV7-3
CASSAGTKETQYF,TGCGCCAGCAGTGCCGGGACAAAGGAGACCCAGTACTTC,13,TRBJ2-5,.,.,TRBV4-3
CATSRVRPYNEQFF,TGTGCCACCAGCAGAGTCAGGCCCTACAATGAGCAGTTCTTC,14,TRBJ2-1,.,.,TRBV15
CASSPWTETEAFF,TGTGCCAGCAGTCCCTGGACAGAGACTGAAGCTTTCTTT,13,TRBJ1-1,.,.,TRBV27
CASSPPRTGEPKSAEQYF,TGTGCCAGCTCACCACCTAGGACGGGGGAGCCCAAGTCCGCCGAGCAGTACTTC,18,TRBJ2-7,.,.,TRBV18
CASSLDSSNYGYTF,TGTGCCAGCAGCTTAGATAGTTCTAACTATGGCTACACCTTC,14,TRBJ1-2,.,.,TRBV5-6
CASCRLGQGGNSPLHF,TGCGCCAGCTGCCGTCTCGGGCAGGGTGGTAATTCACCCCTCCACTTT,16,TRBJ1-6,.,once,TRBV5-1
CAWSVRGGGRKQPQHF,TGTGCCTGGAGTGTAAGGGGAGGGGGACGAAAACAGCCCCAGCATTTT,16,TRBJ1-5,.,.,TRBV30
CASSEGGGKGNEKLFF,TGTGCCAGCAGTGAAGGAGGGGGTAAAGGGAATGAAAAACTGTTTTTT,16,TRBJ1-4,.,few,TRBV6-1
CASSLDTSGHNEQFF,TGTGCCAGCAGCTTAGATACTAGCGGGCACAATGAGCAGTTCTTC,15,TRBJ2-1,TRBD2,.,TRBV11-3
CASSNGPSGSQYF,TGTGCCAGCAGCAACGGACCCAGCGGGTCCCAGTACTTC,13,TRBJ2-5,.,.,TRBV5-6
CASSGTIYNQPQHF,TGTGCCAGCAGTGGGACAATCTACAATCAGCCCCAGCATTTT,14,TRBJ1-5,.,.,TRBV6-6
CASSAGSPVSYGYTF,TGTGCCAGCTCGGCCGGGAGCCCAGTCTCCTATGGCTACACCTTC,15,TRBJ1-2,.,.,TRBV18